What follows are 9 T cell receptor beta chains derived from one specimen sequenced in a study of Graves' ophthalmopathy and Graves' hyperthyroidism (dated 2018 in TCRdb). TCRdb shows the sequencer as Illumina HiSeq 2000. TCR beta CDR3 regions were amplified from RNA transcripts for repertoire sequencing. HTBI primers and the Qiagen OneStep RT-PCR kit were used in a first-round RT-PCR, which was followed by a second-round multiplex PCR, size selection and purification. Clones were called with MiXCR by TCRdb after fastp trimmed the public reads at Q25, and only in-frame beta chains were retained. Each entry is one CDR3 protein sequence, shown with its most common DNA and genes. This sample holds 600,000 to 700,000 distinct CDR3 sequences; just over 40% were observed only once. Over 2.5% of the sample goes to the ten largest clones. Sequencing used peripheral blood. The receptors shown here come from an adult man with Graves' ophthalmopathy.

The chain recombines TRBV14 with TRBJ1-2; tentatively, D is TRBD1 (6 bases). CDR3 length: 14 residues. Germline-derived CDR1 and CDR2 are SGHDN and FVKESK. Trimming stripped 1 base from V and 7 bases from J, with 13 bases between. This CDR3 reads CASSQVQGMSGYTF. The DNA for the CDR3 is TGTGCCAGCAGCCAAGTCCAGGGGATGTCTGGCTACACCTTC.

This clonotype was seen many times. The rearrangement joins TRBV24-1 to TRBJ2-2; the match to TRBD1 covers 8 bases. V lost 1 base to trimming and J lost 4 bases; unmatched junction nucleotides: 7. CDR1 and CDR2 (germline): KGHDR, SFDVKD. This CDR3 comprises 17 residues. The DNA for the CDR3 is TGTGCCACCAGTGATTTCCGGACAGGGTTGACCACCGGGGAGCTGTTTTTT. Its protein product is CATSDFRTGLTTGELFF.

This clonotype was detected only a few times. The CDR3 sequence: CASSTMRGAYQETQYF. The DNA of the CDR3 is TGTGCCAGCAGCACAATGCGGGGGGCGTACCAAGAGACCCAGTACTTC. The rearrangement joins TRBV7-3 to TRBJ2-5; TRBD2 agrees at 8 bases. The V and J ends lost 5 bases and 0 bases, in that order; junction bases with no gene match: 8. Germline CDR1 reads SGHTA; CDR2 reads FQGTGA. This CDR3 contains 16 residues.

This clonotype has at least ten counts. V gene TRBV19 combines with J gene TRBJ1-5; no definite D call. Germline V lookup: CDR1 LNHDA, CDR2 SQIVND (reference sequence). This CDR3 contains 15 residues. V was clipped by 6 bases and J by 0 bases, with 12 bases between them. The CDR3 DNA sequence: TGTGCCAGTAGGAGGGCTGGAAATAGCAATCAGCCCCAGCATTTT. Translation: CASRRAGNSNQPQHF.

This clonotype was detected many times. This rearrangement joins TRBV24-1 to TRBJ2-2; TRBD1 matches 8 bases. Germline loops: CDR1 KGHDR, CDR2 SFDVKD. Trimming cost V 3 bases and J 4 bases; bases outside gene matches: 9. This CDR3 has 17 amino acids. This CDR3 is CATSDGGDRGSTGELFF. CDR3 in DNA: TGTGCCACCAGTGATGGTGGAGACAGGGGAAGCACCGGGGAGCTGTTTTTT.

CDR3 region: CASKGQDFHEQYF. The CDR3 DNA is TGTGCCAGCAAGGGACAGGATTTCCACGAGCAGTACTTC. The rearrangement joins TRBV6-5 to TRBJ2-7; 8 bases are a match to TRBD1. The CDR3 consists of 13 residues. Germline V lookup: CDR1 MNHEY, CDR2 SVGAGI. Trimming took 7 bases from V and 5 from J; bases not matched to a gene: 7.

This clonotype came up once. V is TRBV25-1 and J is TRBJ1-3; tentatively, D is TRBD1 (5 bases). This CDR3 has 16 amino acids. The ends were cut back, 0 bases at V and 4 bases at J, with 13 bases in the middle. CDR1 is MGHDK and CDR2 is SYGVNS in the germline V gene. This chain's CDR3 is CASSEYEGTGGNTIYF. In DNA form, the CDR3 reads TGTGCCAGCAGTGAATATGAGGGGACGGGCGGAAACACCATATATTTT. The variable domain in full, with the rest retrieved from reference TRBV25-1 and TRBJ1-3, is EADIYQTPRYLVIGTGKKITLECSQTMGHDKMYWYQQDPGMELHLIHYSYGVNSTEKGDLSSESTVSRIRTEHFPLTLESARPSHTSQYLCASSEYEGTGGNTIYFGEGSWLTVV.

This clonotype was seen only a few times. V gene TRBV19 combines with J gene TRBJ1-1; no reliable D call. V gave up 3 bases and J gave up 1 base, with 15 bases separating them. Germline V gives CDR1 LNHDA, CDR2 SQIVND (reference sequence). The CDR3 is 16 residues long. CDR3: CASSMLLGLPNTEAFF. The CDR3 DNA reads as TGTGCCAGTAGTATGCTTCTAGGTTTACCGAACACTGAAGCTTTCTTT.

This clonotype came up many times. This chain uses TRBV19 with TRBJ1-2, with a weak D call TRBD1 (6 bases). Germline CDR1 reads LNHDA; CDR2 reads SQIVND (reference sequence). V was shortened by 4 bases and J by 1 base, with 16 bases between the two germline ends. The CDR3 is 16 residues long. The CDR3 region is CASSTDSPRFNYGYTF. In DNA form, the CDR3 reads TGTGCCAGTAGTACGGACAGCCCCCGATTTAACTATGGCTACACCTTC.